This passage covers 5 T cell receptor beta chains from one sample sequenced in a study of blood T cell repertoires in COVID-19 (dated by TCRdb to 2020 to 2022). The library was prepared using the immunoSEQ multiplex PCR assay. As stored in TCRdb, this immuneACCESS dataset retains in-frame rearrangements with V and J assigned. A fraction of the clones does not appear; measured against another copy, unresolved V genes explain less than half of the discrepancy, and the remainder lacks a known reason. Within this sample are over 300,000 clones, with roughly 90% of them counted one time only. Jointly, the top ten make up roughly 1.2% of the sample. Sequencing was performed on peripheral blood. Receptors were obtained from a man aged 35 to 55 with acute or convalescent COVID-19.

The chain uses TRBV9 and TRBJ1-1, with 10 bases identical to TRBD1. The CDR3 sequence is 16 residues long. The V and J ends lost 0 bases and 1 base, in that order; junction bases with no gene match: 3. Germline CDR1 and CDR2: SGDLS and YYNGEE. CDR3 in DNA: TGTGCCAGCAGCGTAGCGGGGACAGGGGCGAACACTGAAGCTTTCTTT. It is translated as CASSVAGTGANTEAFF.

The gene calls are TRBV5-4 and TRBJ1-2; TRBD1 might be the D (5 bases). V lost 2 bases to trimming and J lost 8 bases, with 22 bases between them. This CDR3 has 16 amino acids. Germline values: CDR1 SGHNT, CDR2 YYREEE (reference sequence). In DNA form, the CDR3 reads TGTGCCAGCAGCTTTGTACGGGACTCGCGGGGAGGCGGCTACACCTTC. Protein sequence: CASSFVRDSRGGGYTF.

The V gene is TRBV7-3, the J gene TRBJ1-2, with a weak D call TRBD1 (6 bases). CDR1 is SGHTA and CDR2 is FQGTGA in the germline V gene. The CDR3 has 13 amino acids. Trimming shortened V by 3 bases and J by 8 bases, and 13 bases separated the two germline ends. CDR3 coding DNA: TGTGCCAGCAGCTTTTCACAGGGCGGCGGCTACACCTTC. As protein: CASSFSQGGGYTF.

This clone has a single count. CDR3: CASSLLGGEQFF. The DNA for the CDR3 is TGTGCCAGCAGCTTATTGGGGGGTGAGCAGTTCTTC. The chain has TRBV7-6 and TRBJ2-1; a possible D gene is TRBD2 (6 bases). The CDR3 runs 12 residues. Germline V gene sequence: CDR1 SGHVS, CDR2 FNYEAQ. The V end was cut by 2 bases, the J end by 9 bases, with 8 bases between.

This clone was seen only a few times. In the same sample, other DNA sequences code for this CDR3. The CDR3 region is CSASRGNQPQHF. The CDR3 DNA sequence: TGCAGTGCTAGTCGAGGAAATCAGCCCCAGCATTTT. The chain employs TRBV20-1 and TRBJ1-5; D is unresolved. Trimming shortened V by 3 bases and J by 4 bases, and 7 bases separated the two germline ends. Germline V CDR1 and CDR2: DFQATT, SNEGSKA (reference sequence). CDR3 length equals 12 residues.